This T cell receptor (beta chain) emerged from a study of siplizumab effects on memory and regulatory T cells. Study observations and caveats: In siplizumab conditions, mappable alloreactive CD4+ clones averaged 68.8% Treg-derived, against approximately 29% in controls. A small minority of alloreactive clones were mapped to unstimulated subsets. With siplizumab, cumulative frequency of CD4+ memory-derived alloreactive sequences dropped significantly.

In the case of this clone: Its target is not known. The sample holds other DNA sequences that translate to the same CDR3.

V was pared by 8 bases and J by 1 base, with 5 bases of the junction left unmatched. Per the germline V gene, CDR1 is MDHEN and CDR2 is SYDVKM. This CDR3 comprises 14 residues. Every sample had approximately 10^5 of its TCR templates assayed. Using immunoSEQ multiplex PCR, the repertoire was profiled, and TCRdb retains in-frame clones only, with some absent. The sample yields around 100,000 clones, 80% to 95% seen once. Sequences were obtained from CD4+ T cells sorted from blood. The TCR comes from a human donor in good health. The V and J genes are TRBV28 and TRBJ1-3; 7 nucleotides line up with TRBD1. CDR3 coding DNA: TGTGCCAGCCAGGGGGGCGGGTCTGGAAACACCATATATTTT. Its protein is CASQGGGSGNTIYF.